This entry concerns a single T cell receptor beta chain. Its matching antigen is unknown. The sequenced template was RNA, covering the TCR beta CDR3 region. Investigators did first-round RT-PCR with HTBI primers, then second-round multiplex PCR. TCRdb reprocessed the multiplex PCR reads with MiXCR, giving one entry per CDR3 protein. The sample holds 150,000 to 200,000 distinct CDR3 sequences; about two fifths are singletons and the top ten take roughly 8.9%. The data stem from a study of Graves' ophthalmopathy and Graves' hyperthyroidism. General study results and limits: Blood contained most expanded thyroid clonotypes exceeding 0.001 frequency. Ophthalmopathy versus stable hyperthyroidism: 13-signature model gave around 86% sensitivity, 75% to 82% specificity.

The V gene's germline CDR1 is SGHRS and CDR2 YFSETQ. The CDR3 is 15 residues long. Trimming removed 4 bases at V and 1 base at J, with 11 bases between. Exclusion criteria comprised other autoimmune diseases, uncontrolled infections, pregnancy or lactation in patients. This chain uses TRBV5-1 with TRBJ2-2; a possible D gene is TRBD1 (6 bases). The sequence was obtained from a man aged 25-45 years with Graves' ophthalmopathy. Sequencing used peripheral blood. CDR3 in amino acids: CASSLTGLNTGELFF. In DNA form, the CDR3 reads TGCGCCAGCAGCCTGACAGGACTGAACACCGGGGAGCTGTTTTTT.